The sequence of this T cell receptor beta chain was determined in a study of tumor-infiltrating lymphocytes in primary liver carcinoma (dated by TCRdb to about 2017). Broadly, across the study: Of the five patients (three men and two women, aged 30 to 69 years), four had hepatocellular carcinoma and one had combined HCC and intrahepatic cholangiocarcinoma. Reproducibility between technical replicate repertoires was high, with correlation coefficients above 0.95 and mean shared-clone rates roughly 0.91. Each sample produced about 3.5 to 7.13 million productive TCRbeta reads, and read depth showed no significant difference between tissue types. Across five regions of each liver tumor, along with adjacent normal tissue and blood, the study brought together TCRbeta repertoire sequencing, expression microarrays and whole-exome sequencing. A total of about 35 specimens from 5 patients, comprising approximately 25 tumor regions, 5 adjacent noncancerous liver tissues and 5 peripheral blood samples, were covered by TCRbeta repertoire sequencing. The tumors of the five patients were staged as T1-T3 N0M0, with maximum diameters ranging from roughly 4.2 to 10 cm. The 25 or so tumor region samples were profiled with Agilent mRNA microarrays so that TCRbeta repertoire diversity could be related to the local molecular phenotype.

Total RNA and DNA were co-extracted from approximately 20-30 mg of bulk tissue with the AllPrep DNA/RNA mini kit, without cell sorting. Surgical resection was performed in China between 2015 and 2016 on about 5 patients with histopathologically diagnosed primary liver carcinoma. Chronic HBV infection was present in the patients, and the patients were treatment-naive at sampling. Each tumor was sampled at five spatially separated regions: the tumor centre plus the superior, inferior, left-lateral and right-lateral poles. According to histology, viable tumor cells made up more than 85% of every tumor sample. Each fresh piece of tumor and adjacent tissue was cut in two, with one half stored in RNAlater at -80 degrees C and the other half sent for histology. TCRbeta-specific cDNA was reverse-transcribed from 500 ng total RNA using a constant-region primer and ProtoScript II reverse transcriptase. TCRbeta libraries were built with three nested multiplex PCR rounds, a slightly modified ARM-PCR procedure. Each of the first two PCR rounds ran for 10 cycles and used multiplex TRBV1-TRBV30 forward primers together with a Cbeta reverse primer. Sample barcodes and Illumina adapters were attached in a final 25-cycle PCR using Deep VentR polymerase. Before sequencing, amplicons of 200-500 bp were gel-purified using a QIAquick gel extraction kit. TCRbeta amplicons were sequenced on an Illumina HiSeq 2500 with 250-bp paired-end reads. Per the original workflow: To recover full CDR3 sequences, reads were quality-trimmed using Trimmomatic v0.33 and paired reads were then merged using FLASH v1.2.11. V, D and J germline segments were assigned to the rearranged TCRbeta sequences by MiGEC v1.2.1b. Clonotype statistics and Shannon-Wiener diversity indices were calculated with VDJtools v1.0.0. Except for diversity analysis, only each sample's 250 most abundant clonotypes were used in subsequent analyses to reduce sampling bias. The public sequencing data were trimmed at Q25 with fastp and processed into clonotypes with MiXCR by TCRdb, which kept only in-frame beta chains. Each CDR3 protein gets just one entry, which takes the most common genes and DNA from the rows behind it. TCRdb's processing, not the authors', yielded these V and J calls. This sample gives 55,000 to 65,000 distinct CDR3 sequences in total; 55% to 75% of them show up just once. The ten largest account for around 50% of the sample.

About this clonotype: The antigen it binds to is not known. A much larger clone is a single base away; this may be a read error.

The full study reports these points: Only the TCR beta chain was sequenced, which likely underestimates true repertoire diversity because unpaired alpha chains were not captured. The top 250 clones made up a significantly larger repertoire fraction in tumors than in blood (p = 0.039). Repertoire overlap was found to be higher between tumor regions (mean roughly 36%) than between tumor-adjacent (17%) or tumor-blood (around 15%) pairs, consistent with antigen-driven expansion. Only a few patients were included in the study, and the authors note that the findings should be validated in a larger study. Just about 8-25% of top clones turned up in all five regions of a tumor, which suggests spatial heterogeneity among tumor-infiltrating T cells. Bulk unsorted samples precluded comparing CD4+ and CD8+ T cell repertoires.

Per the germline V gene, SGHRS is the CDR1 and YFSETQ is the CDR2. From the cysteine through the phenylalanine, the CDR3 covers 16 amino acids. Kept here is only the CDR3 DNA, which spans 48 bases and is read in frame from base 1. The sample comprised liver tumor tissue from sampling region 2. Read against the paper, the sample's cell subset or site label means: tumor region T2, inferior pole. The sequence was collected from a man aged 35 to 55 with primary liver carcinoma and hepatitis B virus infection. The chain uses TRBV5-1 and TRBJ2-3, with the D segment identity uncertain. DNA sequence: TGCGCCAACAGCTTGAACGGCCGCACTAGCACAGATACGCAGTATTTT. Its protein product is CANSLNGRTSTDTQYF.